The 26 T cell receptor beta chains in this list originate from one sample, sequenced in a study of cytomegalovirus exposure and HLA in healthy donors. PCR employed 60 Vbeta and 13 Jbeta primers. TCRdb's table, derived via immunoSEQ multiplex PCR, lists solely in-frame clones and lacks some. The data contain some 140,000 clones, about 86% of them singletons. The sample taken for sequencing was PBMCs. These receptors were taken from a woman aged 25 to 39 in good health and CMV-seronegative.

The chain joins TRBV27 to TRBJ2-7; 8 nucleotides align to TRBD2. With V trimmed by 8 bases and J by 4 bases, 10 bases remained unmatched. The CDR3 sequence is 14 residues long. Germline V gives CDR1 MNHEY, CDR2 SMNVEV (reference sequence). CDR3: CASPPPAGGYEQYF. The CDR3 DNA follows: TGTGCCAGCCCCCCTCCCGCGGGGGGTTACGAGCAGTACTTC.

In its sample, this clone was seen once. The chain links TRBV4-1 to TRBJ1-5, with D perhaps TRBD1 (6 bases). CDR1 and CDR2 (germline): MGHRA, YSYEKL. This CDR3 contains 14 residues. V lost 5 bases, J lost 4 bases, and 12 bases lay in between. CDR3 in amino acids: CASSWTVGNQPQHF. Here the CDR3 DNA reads TGCGCCAGCAGCTGGACAGTCGGTAATCAGCCCCAGCATTTT.

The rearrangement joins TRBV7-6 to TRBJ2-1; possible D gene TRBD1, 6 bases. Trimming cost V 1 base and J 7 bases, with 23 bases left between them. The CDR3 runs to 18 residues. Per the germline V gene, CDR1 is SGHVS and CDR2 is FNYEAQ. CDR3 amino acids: CASSLGFVRGGDKNEQFF. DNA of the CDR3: TGTGCCAGCAGCTTAGGTTTTGTTAGAGGGGGAGATAAGAATGAGCAGTTCTTC.

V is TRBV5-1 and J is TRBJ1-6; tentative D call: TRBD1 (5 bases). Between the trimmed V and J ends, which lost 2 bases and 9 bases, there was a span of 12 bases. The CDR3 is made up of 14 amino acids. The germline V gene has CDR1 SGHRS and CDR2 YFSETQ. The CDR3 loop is CASSFESRASPLHF. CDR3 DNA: TGCGCCAGCAGCTTCGAGAGCAGGGCTTCACCCCTCCACTTT.

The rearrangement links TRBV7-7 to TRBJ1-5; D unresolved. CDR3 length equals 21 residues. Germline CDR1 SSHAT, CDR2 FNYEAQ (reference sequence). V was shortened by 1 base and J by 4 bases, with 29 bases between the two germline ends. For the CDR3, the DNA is TGTGCCAGCAGCTTAGTGGGCCCCCTAGCGGGATCGCCTTACGGTAATCAGCCCCAGCATTTT. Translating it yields CASSLVGPLAGSPYGNQPQHF. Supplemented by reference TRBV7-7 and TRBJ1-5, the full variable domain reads GAGVSQSPRYKVTKRGQDVTLRCDPISSHATLYWYQQALGQGPEFLTYFNYEAQPDKSGLPSDRFSAERPEGSISTLTIQRTEQRDSAMYRCASSLVGPLAGSPYGNQPQHFGDGTRLSIL.

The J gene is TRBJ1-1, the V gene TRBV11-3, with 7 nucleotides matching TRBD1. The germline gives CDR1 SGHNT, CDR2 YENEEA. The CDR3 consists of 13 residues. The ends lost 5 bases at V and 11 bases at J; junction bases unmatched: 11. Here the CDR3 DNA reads TGTGCCAGCAGCCAAAGACAGGGCTCTACGGCTTTCTTT. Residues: CASSQRQGSTAFF.

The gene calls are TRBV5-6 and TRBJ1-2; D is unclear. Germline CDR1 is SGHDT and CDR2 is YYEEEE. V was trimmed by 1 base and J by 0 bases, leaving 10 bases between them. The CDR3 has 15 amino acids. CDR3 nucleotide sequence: TGTGCCAGCAGCTTGTGGGCAGACACTAACTATGGCTACACCTTC. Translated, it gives CASSLWADTNYGYTF.

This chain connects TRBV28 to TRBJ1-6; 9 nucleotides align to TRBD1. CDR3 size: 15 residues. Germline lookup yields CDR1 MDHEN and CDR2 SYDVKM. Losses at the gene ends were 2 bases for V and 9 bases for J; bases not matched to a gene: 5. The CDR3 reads CASSLHRGRLSPLHF. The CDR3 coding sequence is TGTGCCAGCAGTTTACACAGGGGGCGACTTTCACCCCTCCACTTT.

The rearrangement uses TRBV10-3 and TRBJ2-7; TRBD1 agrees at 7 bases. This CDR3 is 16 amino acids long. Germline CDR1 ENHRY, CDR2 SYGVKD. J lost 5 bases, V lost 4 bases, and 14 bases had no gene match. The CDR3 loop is CAISVGQVPRGNEQYF. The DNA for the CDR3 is TGTGCCATCAGTGTCGGACAGGTCCCCCGGGGTAACGAGCAGTACTTC.

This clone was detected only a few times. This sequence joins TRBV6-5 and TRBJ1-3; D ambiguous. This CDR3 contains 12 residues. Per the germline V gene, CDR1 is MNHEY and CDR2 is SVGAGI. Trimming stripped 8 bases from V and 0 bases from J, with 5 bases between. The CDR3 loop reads CASASSGNTIYF. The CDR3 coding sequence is TGTGCCAGCGCGAGCTCTGGAAACACCATATATTTT.

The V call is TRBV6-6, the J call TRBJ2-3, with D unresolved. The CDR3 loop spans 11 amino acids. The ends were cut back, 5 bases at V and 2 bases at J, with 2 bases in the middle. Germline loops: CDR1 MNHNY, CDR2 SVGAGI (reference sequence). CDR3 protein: CASSHTDTQYF. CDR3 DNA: TGTGCCAGCAGTCACACAGATACGCAGTATTTT.

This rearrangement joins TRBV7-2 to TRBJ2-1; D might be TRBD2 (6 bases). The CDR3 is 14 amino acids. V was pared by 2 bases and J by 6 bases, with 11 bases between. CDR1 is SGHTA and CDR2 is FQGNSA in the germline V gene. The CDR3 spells CASSLLTGSNEQFF. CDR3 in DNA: TGTGCCAGCAGCTTATTAACCGGGAGCAATGAGCAGTTCTTC.

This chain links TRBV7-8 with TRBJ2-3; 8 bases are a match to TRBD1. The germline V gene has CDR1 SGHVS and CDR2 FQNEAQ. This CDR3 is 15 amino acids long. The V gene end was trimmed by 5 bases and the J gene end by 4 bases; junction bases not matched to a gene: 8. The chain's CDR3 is CASSTRTGPPDTQYF. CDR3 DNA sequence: TGTGCCAGCAGCACTCGGACAGGGCCCCCAGATACGCAGTATTTT.

The CDR3 region has the DNA TGCAGCGTTGCGGAGGGGCGGACTGAAGCTTTCTTT. This gives the protein CSVAEGRTEAFF. V usage is TRBV29-1 and J usage is TRBJ1-1; D might be TRBD1 (5 bases). Between the trimmed V and J ends, which lost 4 bases and 5 bases, there was a span of 11 bases. Germline assignment: CDR1 SQVTM and CDR2 ANQGSEA. The CDR3 has 12 residues.

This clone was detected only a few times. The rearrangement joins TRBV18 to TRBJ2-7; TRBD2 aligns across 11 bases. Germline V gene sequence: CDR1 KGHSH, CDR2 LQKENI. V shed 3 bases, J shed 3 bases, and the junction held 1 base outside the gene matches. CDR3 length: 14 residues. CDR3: CASSPTSGSYEQYF. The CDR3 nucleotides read TGTGCCAGCTCACCCACTAGCGGGAGCTACGAGCAGTACTTC.

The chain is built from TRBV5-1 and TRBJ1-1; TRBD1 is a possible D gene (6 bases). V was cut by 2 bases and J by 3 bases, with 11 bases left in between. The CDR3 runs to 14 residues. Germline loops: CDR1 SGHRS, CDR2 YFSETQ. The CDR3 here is CASSLKGVDTEAFF. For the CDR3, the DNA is TGCGCCAGCAGCTTAAAGGGGGTTGACACTGAAGCTTTCTTT.

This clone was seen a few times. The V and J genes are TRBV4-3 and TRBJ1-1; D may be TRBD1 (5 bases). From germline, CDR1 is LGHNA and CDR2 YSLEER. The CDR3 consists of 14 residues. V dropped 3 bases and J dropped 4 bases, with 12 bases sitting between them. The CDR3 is CASSQAGHTTEAFF. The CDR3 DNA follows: TGCGCCAGCAGCCAGGCAGGACATACCACTGAAGCTTTCTTT.

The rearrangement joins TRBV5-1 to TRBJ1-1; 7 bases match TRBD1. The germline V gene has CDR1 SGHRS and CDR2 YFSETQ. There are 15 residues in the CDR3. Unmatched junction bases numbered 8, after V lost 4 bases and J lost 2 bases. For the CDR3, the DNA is TGCGCCAGCAGCCGAATTCGAGGGGGCAACACTGAAGCTTTCTTT. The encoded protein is CASSRIRGGNTEAFF.

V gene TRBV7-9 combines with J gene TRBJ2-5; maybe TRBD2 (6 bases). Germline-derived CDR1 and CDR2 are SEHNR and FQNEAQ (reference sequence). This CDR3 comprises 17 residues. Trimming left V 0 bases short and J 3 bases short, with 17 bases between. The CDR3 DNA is TGTGCCAGCAGCTTAGCGATTCCGGGACTGGGTAAAGAGACCCAGTACTTC. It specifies CASSLAIPGLGKETQYF.

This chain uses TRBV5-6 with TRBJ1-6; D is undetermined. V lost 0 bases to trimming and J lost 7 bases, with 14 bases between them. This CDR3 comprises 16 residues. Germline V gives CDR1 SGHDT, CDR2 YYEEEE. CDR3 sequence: CASSLAREGRNSPLHF. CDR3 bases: TGTGCCAGCAGCTTGGCGCGGGAGGGTAGAAATTCACCCCTCCACTTT.

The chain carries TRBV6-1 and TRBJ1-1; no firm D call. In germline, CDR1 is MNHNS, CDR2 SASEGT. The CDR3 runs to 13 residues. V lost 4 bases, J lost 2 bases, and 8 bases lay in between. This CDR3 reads CASSVQPNTEAFF. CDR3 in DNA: TGTGCCAGCAGTGTACAGCCTAACACTGAAGCTTTCTTT.

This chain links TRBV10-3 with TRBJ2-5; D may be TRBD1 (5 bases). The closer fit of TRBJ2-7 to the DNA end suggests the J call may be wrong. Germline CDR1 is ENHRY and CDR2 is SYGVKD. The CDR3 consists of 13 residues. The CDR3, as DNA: TGTGCCATCAGTGAGGGGGCCCCCTACGAGCAGTACTTC. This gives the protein CAISEGAPYEQYF.

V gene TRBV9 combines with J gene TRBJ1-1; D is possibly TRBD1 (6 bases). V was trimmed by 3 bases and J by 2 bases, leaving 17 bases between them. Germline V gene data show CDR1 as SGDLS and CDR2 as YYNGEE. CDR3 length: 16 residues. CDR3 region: CASSGRGGVLNTEAFF. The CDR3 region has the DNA TGTGCCAGCAGCGGAAGGGGGGGGGTTCTTAACACTGAAGCTTTCTTT.

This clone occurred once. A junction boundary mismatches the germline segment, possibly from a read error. CDR3 in DNA: TGTGCCAGCAGTTTAGTCAGATGGGGGGAACGTCACTTC. It encodes CASSLVRWGERHF. The rearrangement joins TRBV28 to TRBJ2-7; a possible D gene is TRBD2 (6 bases). Germline values: CDR1 MDHEN, CDR2 SYDVKM. The CDR3 is made up of 13 amino acids.

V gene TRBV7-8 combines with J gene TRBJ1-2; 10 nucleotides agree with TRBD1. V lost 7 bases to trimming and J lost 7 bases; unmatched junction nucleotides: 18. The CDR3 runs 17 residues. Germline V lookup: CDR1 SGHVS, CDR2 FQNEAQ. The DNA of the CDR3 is TGTGCCAGCACCCGTTTATTCTCGGCGACAGGGGGCTTTGGCTACACCTTC. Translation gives CASTRLFSATGGFGYTF.

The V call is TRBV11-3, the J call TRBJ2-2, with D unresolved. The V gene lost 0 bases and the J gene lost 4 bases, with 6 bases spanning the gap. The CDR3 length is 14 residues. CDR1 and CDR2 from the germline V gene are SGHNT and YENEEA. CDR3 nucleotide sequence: TGTGCCAGCAGCTTAGATAAGCCCACCGGGGAGCTGTTTTTT. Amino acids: CASSLDKPTGELFF.